This T cell receptor beta chain was documented in a study of technical replicates of blood from four donors. Germline V CDR1 and CDR2: MGHDK, SYGVNS. Trimming took off 4 bases at V and 5 bases at J, with 9 bases between the two ends. The CDR3 sequence is 13 residues long. The assay was immunoSEQ multiplex PCR, and TCRdb's table has in-frame clones only and misses some. In the table there are around 84,000 clones, 90% to 95% of which are singletons. The V gene is TRBV25-1, the J gene TRBJ2-1, with D tentatively TRBD2 (6 bases). The receptor was derived from a human donor in good health. Sequenced sample: T cells isolated from PBMCs. The CDR3 protein is CASSGGRNNEQFF. The CDR3 DNA follows: TGTGCCAGCAGTGGGGGGAGGAACAATGAGCAGTTCTTC. Using reference TRBV25-1 and TRBJ2-1 for the parts outside the CDR3, the full variable domain is EADIYQTPRYLVIGTGKKITLECSQTMGHDKMYWYQQDPGMELHLIHYSYGVNSTEKGDLSSESTVSRIRTEHFPLTLESARPSHTSQYLCASSGGRNNEQFFGPGTRLTVL.